This T cell receptor beta chain comes out of a study of graft-versus-host responses after intestinal transplantation. Whole-study context: Tacrolimus plus steroids were given to all recipients for about three years, preceded by anti-thymocyte globulin induction.

Points from the study as a whole: Individuals who had graft-donor T cell macrochimerism had allografts that showed high graft-versus-host to host-versus-graft clonal ratios. The authors found GvH clones in recipient marrow, some appearing first in ileum or blood. Early post-transplant HvG declines showed an association with peak circulating GvH clone levels.

Sequenced by immunoSEQ multiplex PCR; TCRdb stores in-frame clones only, minus some. The profile shows about 30,000 clones, approximately 90% of them singletons. A word on this clone: Its target is unknown.

This CDR3 has 18 residues. Germline V lookup: CDR1 MDHEN, CDR2 SYDVKM. The V end was cut by 3 bases, the J end by 2 bases, with 17 bases between. The receptor comes from a human patient who received an intestinal transplant, so some T cells may come from the graft donor. Sequencing was performed on PBMCs, taken about 420 days after intestinal transplantation. The chain has TRBV28 and TRBJ2-6, with D perhaps TRBD1 or TRBD2 (5 bases each). The CDR3 DNA follows: TGTGCCAGCAGTTTTGAGATGGGACGGGGAGCTGGGGCCAACGTCCTGACTTTC. As protein: CASSFEMGRGAGANVLTF.